This T cell receptor (beta chain) came from a study of T-cell reconstitution after alpha-beta-depleted transplantation in children. Notes on the study in general: Some patients owed their high day-60 TCRbeta diversity to surviving recipient T cells and thymic progenitors. The main origin of T-cell counts and diversity one year after transplant was newly produced T cells. Alpha-beta T cells present about two months after transplant were reported to originate from several hundred expanded graft clones.

This clonotype was recorded many times. Its antigen is still unknown. The junction had 3 bases not matched to a gene; V was cut back by 0 bases and J by 3 bases. The CDR3 is made up of 15 amino acids. CDR1 and CDR2 (germline): LGHNA, YSLEER. Unique molecular identifiers were used in preparing the TCRbeta library. Each CDR3 protein gets one entry after TCRdb re-called the PCR reads with MiXCR. The sample has approximately 490,000 distinct CDR3 sequences, about 10% seen once; the top ten hold 2% to 2.5%. The receptor was derived from a child aged 2-9 years with inherited bone marrow failure, due to receive a stem cell transplant. The rearrangement links TRBV4-3 to TRBJ2-7; 9 bases line up with TRBD2. The sample here was PBMCs, taken before TCRalphabeta/CD19-depleted stem cell transplant. CDR3 DNA: TGCGCCAGCAGCCAAGACGGAGCGGGAGGCTACGAGCAGTACTTC. Protein sequence: CASSQDGAGGYEQYF.